The 16 T cell receptor beta chains given below trace back to one sample, sequenced in a study of T cells after somatic rescue of genetic block. Profiled with immunoSEQ multiplex PCR; TCRdb holds only in-frame clones, not every one. Counted here are tens of thousands of clones, just under 90% occurring once; the ten biggest clones make up roughly 1.7%. The sample consisted of peripheral blood mononuclear cells (PBMCs). These receptors were taken from a woman between 18 and 29 years old.

The chain uses TRBV21-1 and TRBJ2-7; the table names TRBD2, a call not compared with the DNA. TRBV21-1 is deemed a pseudogene. The CDR3 has 16 residues. The CDR3 sequence: CASSKCSTTNGDEQYF. The CDR3 nucleotides are TGTGCCAGCAGCAAATGTTCCACCACCAACGGAGACGAGCAGTACTTC.

The chain joins TRBV27 to TRBJ1-2; D ambiguous. CDR3 length: 16 residues. Deletions cut 4 bases from V and 4 bases from J, with 19 bases between. Germline V lookup: CDR1 MNHEY, CDR2 SMNVEV (reference sequence). The CDR3 loop is CASSSSAGQVLYGYTF. The CDR3 DNA is TGTGCCAGCAGTTCCTCGGCAGGTCAAGTCCTCTATGGCTACACCTTC.

The chain has TRBV2 and TRBJ1-5; D is uncertain. Looked up from germline, CDR1 is SNHLY and CDR2 is FYNNEI. This CDR3 is 12 amino acids long. V lost 1 base, J lost 6 bases, and 4 bases lay in between. The chain's CDR3 is CASSEGGQPQHF. CDR3 bases: TGTGCCAGCAGTGAAGGGGGTCAGCCCCAGCATTTT.

This clone showed up just a few times. The rearrangement uses TRBV2 and TRBJ1-3, with D possibly TRBD1 on 5 matching bases. CDR1 SNHLY and CDR2 FYNNEI come from the germline V gene. Trimming stripped 2 bases from V and 4 bases from J, with 12 bases between. The CDR3 has 15 amino acids. The CDR3 DNA is TGTGCCAGCAGTGAATTCGGGGCCTGGGGAAACACCATATATTTT. Protein product: CASSEFGAWGNTIYF. Full variable domain (remainder filled in from reference TRBV2 and TRBJ1-3): EPEVTQTPSHQVTQMGQEVILRCVPISNHLYFYWYRQILGQKVEFLVSFYNNEISEKSEIFDDQFSVERPDGSNFTLKIRSTKLEDSAMYFCASSEFGAWGNTIYFGEGSWLTVV.

The chain carries TRBV11-2 and TRBJ1-2; tentative D call: TRBD1 (6 bases). This CDR3 is built from 12 residues. The V end lost 4 bases, the J end lost 6 bases, and 9 bases lay between the germline ends. Germline V lookup: CDR1 SGHAT, CDR2 FQNNGV. DNA of the CDR3: TGTGCCAGCAGCTGGGCAGGGGATGGCTACACCTTC. The encoded protein is CASSWAGDGYTF.

This chain uses TRBV4-3 with TRBJ2-7; possibly TRBD1 for D (6 bases). CDR1 is LGHNA and CDR2 is YSLEER in the germline V gene. V was shortened by 3 bases and J by 4 bases, with 10 bases between the two germline ends. The CDR3 is 13 residues long. DNA of the CDR3: TGCGCCAGCAGCCACAACACAGGGTACGAGCAGTACTTC. Its protein product is CASSHNTGYEQYF.

This clone has a single count. The chain joins TRBV2 to TRBJ2-7, with D unclear. Trimming took off 1 base at V and 2 bases at J, with 12 bases between the two ends. CDR1 is SNHLY, CDR2 FYNNEI, per germline. The CDR3 sequence is 15 residues long. The CDR3 loop is CASSEGTAQTYEQYF. The CDR3 DNA is TGTGCCAGCAGTGAAGGTACAGCCCAGACCTACGAGCAGTACTTC.

The gene calls are TRBV6-6 and TRBJ2-5, with D unresolved. Trimming removed 5 bases from V and 0 bases from J, with 7 bases in between. The CDR3 has 13 amino acids. The germline CDR1 and CDR2 sequences are MNHNY and SVGAGI (reference sequence). CDR3 residues: CASSQRDQETQYF. The CDR3 bases are TGTGCCAGCAGTCAAAGGGACCAAGAGACCCAGTACTTC.

This chain uses TRBV27 with TRBJ1-4; D gene uncertain. The CDR3 totals 16 residues. The germline V and J ends were trimmed by 2 bases and 0 bases, with 10 bases remaining between them. The V gene's germline CDR1 is MNHEY and CDR2 SMNVEV (reference sequence). The CDR3 bases are TGTGCCAGCAGTTTACTAAGTCCTACAACTAATGAAAAACTGTTTTTT. Amino acids: CASSLLSPTTNEKLFF. The entire variable domain, with the rest obtained from reference TRBV27 and TRBJ1-4, is as follows: EAQVTQNPRYLITVTGKKLTVTCSQNMNHEYMSWYRQDPGLGLRQIYYSMNVEVTDKGDVPEGYKVSRKEKRNFPLILESPSPNQTSLYFCASSLLSPTTNEKLFFGSGTQLSVL.

This clone came up once. The V call is TRBV28, the J call TRBJ2-7; D is perhaps TRBD2 (6 bases). The germline gives CDR1 MDHEN, CDR2 SYDVKM. V lost 7 bases and J lost 2, with 15 bases in between. There are 14 residues in the CDR3. Here the CDR3 DNA reads TGTGCCAGCACCGATACGGGAGAGACCTACGAGCAGTACTTC. Translated, it gives CASTDTGETYEQYF.

V usage is TRBV19 and J usage is TRBJ1-5; D may be TRBD1 (5 bases). Trimming took 1 base from V and 1 from J, leaving 8 bases between them. Germline loops: CDR1 LNHDA, CDR2 SQIVND (reference sequence). The CDR3 sequence is 15 residues long. The CDR3 nucleotides read TGTGCCAGTAGTATAGTTGGGGGAAGCAATCAGCCCCAGCATTTT. It specifies CASSIVGGSNQPQHF.

Points on this clone: Compared with germline, one end of the junction differs, possibly owing to a read error. The V gene is TRBV7-7, the J gene TRBJ1-5, with D hard to call. The length of the CDR3 is 16 residues. Germline CDR1 SSHAT, CDR2 FNYEAQ (reference sequence). The CDR3 here is CASIPSGFYSNQPQHF. The CDR3 nucleotides read TGTGCTAGCATCCCATCTGGTTTCTATAGCAATCAGCCCCAGCATTTT.

This clone was recorded only once. The chain joins TRBV5-1 to TRBJ1-4, with D perhaps matching TRBD1 (5 bases). The CDR3 extends over 15 amino acids. CDR1 is SGHRS, CDR2 YFSETQ, per germline. The V end was cut by 1 base, the J end by 6 bases, with 13 bases between. CDR3 DNA: TGCGCCAGCAGCTTGTTCTTCAGGGTAGATGAAAAACTGTTTTTT. Translation gives CASSLFFRVDEKLFF.

The chain links TRBV6-1 to TRBJ2-5, with D possibly being TRBD1 (5 bases). Germline loops: CDR1 MNHNS, CDR2 SASEGT. The germline V and J ends were trimmed by 0 bases and 2 bases, with 10 bases remaining between them. The CDR3 sequence is 15 residues long. The CDR3 here is CASSEAQGGQETQYF. As DNA, the CDR3 is TGTGCCAGCAGTGAAGCGCAGGGTGGGCAAGAGACCCAGTACTTC.

This clone was observed a single time. The chain is built from TRBV5-1 and TRBJ1-1; 7 bases line up with TRBD1. V lost 0 bases and J lost 5; bases outside the gene matches: 4. Germline V CDR1 and CDR2: SGHRS, YFSETQ. This CDR3 contains 14 residues. CDR3 loop: CASSLDRGRTEAFF. Here the CDR3 DNA reads TGCGCCAGCAGCTTGGACAGGGGCCGTACTGAAGCTTTCTTT.

The chain uses TRBV28 and TRBJ1-2; TRBD1 might be the D (5 bases). Per germline, CDR1 MDHEN and CDR2 SYDVKM. The V gene lost 7 bases and the J gene lost 7 bases, with 13 bases spanning the gap. CDR3 length: 12 amino acids. CDR3 in amino acids: CASTLGTAGYTF. CDR3 nucleotide sequence: TGTGCCAGCACCCTGGGGACGGCTGGCTACACCTTC.